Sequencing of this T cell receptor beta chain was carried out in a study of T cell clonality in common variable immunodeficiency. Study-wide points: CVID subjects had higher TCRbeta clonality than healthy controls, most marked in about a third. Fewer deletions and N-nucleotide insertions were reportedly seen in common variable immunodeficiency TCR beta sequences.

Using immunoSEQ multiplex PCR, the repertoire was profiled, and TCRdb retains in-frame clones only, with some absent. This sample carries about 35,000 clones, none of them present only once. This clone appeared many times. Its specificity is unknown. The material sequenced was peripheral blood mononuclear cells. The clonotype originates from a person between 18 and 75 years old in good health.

CDR3 DNA, as far as it was read: TGTGCCAGCAGCTTAGTACAGGGGGCTGGGGCCAACGTC. As protein: CASSLVQGAGANV. The full CDR3 reads CASSLVQGAGANVLTF. V is TRBV7-3 and J is TRBJ2-6; 8 nucleotides align to TRBD1. The read falls 3 residues short of the CDR3 end, and the missing part is taken from the germline J gene. Germline V gene data show CDR1 as SGHTA and CDR2 as FQGTGA. CDR3 length equals 16 residues. Losses at the gene ends were 2 bases for V and 2 bases for J; bases not matched to a gene: 2.